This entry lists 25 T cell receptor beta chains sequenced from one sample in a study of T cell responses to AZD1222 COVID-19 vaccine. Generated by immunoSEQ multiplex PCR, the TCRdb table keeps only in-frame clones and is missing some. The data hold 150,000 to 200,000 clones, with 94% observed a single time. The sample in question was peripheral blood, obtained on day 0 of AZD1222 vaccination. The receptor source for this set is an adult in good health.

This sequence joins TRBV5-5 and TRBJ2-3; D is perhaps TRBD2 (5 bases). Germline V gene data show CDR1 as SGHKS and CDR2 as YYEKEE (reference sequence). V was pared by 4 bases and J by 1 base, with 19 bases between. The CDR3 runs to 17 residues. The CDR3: CASSVPRTAGGTDTQYF. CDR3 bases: TGTGCCAGCAGCGTCCCCAGGACGGCCGGGGGCACAGATACGCAGTATTTT.

CDR3 sequence reads: CASHGLAGGWETQYF. The CDR3 DNA reads as TGTGCCAGCCATGGACTAGCGGGTGGATGGGAGACCCAGTACTTC. The chain couples TRBV28 to TRBJ2-5; 11 bases fit TRBD2. The CDR3 runs 15 residues. Trimming took 8 bases from V and 5 from J; bases not matched to a gene: 10. From germline, CDR1 is MDHEN and CDR2 SYDVKM.

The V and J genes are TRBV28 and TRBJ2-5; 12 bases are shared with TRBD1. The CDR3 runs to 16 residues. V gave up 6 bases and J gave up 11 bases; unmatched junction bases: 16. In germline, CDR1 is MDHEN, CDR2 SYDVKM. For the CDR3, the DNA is TGTGCCAGCAGCTCAGCCCCGGGACAGGGGGCGAGTGAGCAGTACTTC. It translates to CASSSAPGQGASEQYF.

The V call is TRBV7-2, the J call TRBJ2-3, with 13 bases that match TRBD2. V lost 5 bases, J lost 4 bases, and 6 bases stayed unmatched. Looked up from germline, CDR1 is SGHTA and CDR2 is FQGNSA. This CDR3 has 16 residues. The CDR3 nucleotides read TGTGCCAGCAGCCCCGGACTAGCGGGAGTGGCAGATACGCAGTATTTT. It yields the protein CASSPGLAGVADTQYF.

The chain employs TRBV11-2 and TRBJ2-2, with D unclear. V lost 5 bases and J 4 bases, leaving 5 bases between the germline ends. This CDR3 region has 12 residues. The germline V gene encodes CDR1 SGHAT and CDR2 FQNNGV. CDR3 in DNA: TGTGCCAGCAGCCAAATCACCGGGGAGCTGTTTTTT. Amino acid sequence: CASSQITGELFF.

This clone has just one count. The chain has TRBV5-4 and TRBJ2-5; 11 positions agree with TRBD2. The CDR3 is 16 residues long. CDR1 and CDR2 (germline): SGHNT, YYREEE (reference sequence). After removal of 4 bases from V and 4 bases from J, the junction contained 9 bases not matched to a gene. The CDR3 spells CASSGRVAGGIETQYF. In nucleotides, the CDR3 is TGTGCCAGCAGCGGGAGAGTAGCGGGAGGGATAGAGACCCAGTACTTC.

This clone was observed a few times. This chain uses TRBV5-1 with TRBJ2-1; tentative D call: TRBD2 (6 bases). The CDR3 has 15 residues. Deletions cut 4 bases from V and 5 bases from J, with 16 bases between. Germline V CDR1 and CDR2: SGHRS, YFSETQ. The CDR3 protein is CASSPSTSPNNEQFF. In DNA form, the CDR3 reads TGCGCCAGCAGCCCGAGCACTAGCCCTAACAATGAGCAGTTCTTC.

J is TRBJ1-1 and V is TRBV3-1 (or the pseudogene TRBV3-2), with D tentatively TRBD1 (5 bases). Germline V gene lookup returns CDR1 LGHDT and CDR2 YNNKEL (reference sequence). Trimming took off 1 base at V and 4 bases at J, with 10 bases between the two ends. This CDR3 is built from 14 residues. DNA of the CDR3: TGTGCCAGCAGCCAAGTATGGGGGAGCACTGAAGCTTTCTTT. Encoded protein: CASSQVWGSTEAFF.

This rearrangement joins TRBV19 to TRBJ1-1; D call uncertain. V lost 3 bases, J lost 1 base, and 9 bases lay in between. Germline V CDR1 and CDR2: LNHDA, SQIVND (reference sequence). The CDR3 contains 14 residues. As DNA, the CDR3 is TGTGCCAGTAGTATCGGGCAGAAGAACACTGAAGCTTTCTTT. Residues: CASSIGQKNTEAFF.

The CDR3, as DNA: TGTGCCAGCAGCTCAGGACAGAGCTCTGGAAACACCATATATTTT. This gives the protein CASSSGQSSGNTIYF. The chain couples TRBV5-6 to TRBJ1-3; D possibly corresponds to TRBD1 (6 bases). The germline V gene has CDR1 SGHDT and CDR2 YYEEEE. CDR3 length: 15 amino acids. Deletions cut 3 bases from V and 0 bases from J, with 10 bases between.

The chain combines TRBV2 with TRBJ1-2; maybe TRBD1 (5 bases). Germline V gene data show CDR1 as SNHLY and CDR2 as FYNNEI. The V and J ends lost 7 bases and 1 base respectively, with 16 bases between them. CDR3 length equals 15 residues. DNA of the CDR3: TGTGCCAGCAAACTGGGGCAGGCGCGTAACTATGGCTACACCTTC. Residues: CASKLGQARNYGYTF.

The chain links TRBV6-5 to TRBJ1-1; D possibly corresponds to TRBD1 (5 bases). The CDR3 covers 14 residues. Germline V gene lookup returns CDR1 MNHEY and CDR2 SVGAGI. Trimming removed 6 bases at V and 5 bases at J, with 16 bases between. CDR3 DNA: TGTGCCAGCAGACGACAGACGGGGAGAACTGAAGCTTTCTTT. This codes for CASRRQTGRTEAFF.

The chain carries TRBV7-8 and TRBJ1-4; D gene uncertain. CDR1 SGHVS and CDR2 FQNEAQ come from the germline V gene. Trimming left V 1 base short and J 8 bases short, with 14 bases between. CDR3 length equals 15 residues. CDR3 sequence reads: CASSLERGRREKLFF. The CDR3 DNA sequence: TGTGCCAGCAGCTTAGAGCGCGGGCGGAGGGAAAAACTGTTTTTT.

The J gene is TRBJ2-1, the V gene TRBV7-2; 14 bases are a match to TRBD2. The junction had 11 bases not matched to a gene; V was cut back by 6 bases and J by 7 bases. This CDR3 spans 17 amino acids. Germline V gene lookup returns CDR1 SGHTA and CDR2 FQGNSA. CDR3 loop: CASSSGGGTSGRNEQFF. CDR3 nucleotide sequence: TGTGCCAGCAGTTCAGGAGGGGGGACTAGCGGGAGAAATGAGCAGTTCTTC. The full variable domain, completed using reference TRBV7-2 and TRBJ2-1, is GAGVSQSPSNKVTEKGKDVELRCDPISGHTALYWYRQSLGQGLEFLIYFQGNSAPDKSGLPSDRFSAERTGGSVSTLTIQRTQQEDSAVYLCASSSGGGTSGRNEQFFGPGTRLTVL.

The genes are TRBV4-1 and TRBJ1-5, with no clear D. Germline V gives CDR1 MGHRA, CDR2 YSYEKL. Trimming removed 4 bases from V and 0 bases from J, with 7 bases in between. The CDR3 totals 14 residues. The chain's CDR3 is CASSRIHSNQPQHF. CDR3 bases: TGCGCCAGCAGCCGTATCCATAGCAATCAGCCCCAGCATTTT.

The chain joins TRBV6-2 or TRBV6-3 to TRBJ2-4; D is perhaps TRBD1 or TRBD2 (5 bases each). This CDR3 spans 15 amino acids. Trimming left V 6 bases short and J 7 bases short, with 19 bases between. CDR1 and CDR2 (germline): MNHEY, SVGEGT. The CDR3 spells CASSPGNLEGNIQYF. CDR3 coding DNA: TGTGCCAGCAGCCCTGGAAACTTAGAGGGGAACATTCAGTACTTC.

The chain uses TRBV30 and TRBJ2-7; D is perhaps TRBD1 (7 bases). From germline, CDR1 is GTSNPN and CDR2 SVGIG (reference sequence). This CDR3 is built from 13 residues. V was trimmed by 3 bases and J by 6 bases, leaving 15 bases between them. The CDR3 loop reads CAWRSGGGGEQYF. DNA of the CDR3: TGTGCCTGGAGGTCCGGAGGGGGCGGCGAGCAGTACTTC.

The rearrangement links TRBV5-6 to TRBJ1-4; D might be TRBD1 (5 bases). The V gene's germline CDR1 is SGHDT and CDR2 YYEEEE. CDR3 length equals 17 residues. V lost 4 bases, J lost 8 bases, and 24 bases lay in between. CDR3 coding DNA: TGTGCCAGCAGCCACTGGGGGGTTCGGGACCCGCGGGAAAAACTGTTTTTT. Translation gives CASSHWGVRDPREKLFF.

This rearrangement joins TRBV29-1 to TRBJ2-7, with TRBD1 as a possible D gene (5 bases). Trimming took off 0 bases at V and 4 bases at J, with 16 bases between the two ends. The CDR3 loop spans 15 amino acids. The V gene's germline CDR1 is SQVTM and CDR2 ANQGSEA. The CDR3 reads CSVEDASDRQYEQYF. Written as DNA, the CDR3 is TGCAGCGTTGAAGATGCGAGTGACAGACAGTACGAGCAGTACTTC.

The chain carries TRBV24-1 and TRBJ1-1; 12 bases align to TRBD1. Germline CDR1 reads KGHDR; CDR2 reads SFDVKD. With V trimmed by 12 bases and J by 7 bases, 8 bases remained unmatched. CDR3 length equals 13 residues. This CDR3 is CAPGGQGAVEAFF. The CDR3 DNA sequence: TGTGCCCCGGGGGGACAGGGGGCGGTTGAAGCTTTCTTT.

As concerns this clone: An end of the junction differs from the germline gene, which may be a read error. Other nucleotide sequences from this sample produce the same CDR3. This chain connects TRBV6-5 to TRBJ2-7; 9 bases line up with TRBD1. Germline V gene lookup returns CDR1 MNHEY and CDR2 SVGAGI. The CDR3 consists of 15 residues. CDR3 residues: CASRRGQGTSYEQYF. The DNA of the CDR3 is TGTGCCAGCAGACGCGGACAGGGGACATCCTATGAGCAGTACTTC.

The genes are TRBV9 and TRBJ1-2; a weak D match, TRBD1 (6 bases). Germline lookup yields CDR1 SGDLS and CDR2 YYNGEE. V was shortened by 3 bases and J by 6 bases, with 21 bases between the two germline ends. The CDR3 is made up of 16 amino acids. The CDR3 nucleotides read TGTGCCAGCAGCGGACGCCCCTTTACAGGGAGGAATGGCTACACCTTC. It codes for CASSGRPFTGRNGYTF.

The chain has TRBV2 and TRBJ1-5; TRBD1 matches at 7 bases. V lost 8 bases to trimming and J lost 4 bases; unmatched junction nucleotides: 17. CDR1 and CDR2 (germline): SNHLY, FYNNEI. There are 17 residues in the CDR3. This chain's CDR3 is CASQQRIDRVENQPQHF. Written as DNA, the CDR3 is TGTGCCAGCCAGCAAAGGATCGACAGGGTAGAGAATCAGCCCCAGCATTTT.

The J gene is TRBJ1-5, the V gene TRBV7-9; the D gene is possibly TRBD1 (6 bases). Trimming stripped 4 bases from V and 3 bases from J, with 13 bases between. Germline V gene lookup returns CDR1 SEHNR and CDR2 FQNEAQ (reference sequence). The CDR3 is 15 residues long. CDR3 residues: CASSSGGNDNQPQHF. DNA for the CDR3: TGTGCCAGCAGCTCTGGGGGCAATGACAATCAGCCCCAGCATTTT.

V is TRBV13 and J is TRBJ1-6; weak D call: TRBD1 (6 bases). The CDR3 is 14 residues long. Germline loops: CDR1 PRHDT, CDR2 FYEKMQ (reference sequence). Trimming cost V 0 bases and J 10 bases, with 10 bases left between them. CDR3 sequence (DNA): TGTGCCAGCAGCTTAGGTCAGGGGAGCTCACCCCTCCACTTT. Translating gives CASSLGQGSSPLHF.